Each of the 8 T cell receptor beta chains below was sequenced from the same sample in a study of T cell changes during pregnancy in multiple sclerosis. Measured with immunoSEQ multiplex PCR; TCRdb has only the in-frame clones, and not every one. The sample holds about 44,000 clones, roughly nine tenths seen once. Here the sequenced sample was CD4+ T cells from peripheral blood mononuclear cells, taken after pregnancy. These receptors originate from a female donor with multiple sclerosis, enrolled in a pregnancy study.

This chain links TRBV14 with TRBJ1-2; 7 nucleotides agree with TRBD1. From germline, CDR1 is SGHDN and CDR2 FVKESK. This CDR3 is 14 amino acids long. With 4 bases clipped from V and 4 bases from J, the junction kept 6 bases outside the gene matches. The CDR3: CASSRHRDSYGYTF. DNA for the CDR3: TGTGCCAGCAGCCGCCACCGGGACAGCTATGGCTACACCTTC.

V is TRBV10-3 and J is TRBJ1-1, with 8 nucleotides matching TRBD1. Trimming took 6 bases from V and 4 from J; bases not matched to a gene: 4. The CDR3 spans 13 residues. In germline, CDR1 is ENHRY, CDR2 SYGVKD. In DNA form, the CDR3 reads TGTGCCATCAGCGCGACAGGGGTCACTGAAGCTTTCTTT. Its protein product is CAISATGVTEAFF.

This clone was counted a few times. V and J are TRBV28 and TRBJ2-4; tentative D call: TRBD1 (5 bases). Germline V gives CDR1 MDHEN, CDR2 SYDVKM. V was cut by 6 bases and J by 0 bases, with 12 bases left in between. The length of the CDR3 is 15 residues. Written as DNA, the CDR3 is TGTGCCAGCAGCCCGCAGGGCATAGCCAAAAACATTCAGTACTTC. It encodes CASSPQGIAKNIQYF.

This chain uses TRBV6-6 with TRBJ2-5; possible D gene TRBD2, 7 bases. The CDR3 consists of 15 residues. Germline CDR1 reads MNHNY; CDR2 reads SVGAGI (reference sequence). V was trimmed by 7 bases and J by 5 bases, leaving 20 bases between them. The CDR3 DNA follows: TGTGCCAGCACCTATGGTTGGACTAGGGGGGAGACCCAGTACTTC. As protein: CASTYGWTRGETQYF.

The V and J genes are TRBV28 and TRBJ2-7; 9 bases are shared with TRBD1. Germline CDR1 reads MDHEN; CDR2 reads SYDVKM. The V segment lost 6 bases and the J segment 2 bases; nucleotides outside the gene matches: 5. The CDR3 contains 14 residues. The CDR3 nucleotides read TGTGCCAGCAGGGGACAGGGCCATGCCTACGAGCAGTACTTC. This codes for CASRGQGHAYEQYF.

The V and J genes are TRBV6-5 and TRBJ2-2, with a weak D call TRBD2 (6 bases). The CDR3 consists of 15 residues. The germline CDR1 and CDR2 sequences are MNHEY and SVGAGI. V was shortened by 2 bases and J by 9 bases, with 16 bases between the two germline ends. The CDR3 protein is CASSYGGVGERELFF. The DNA of the CDR3 is TGTGCCAGCAGTTACGGAGGGGTGGGGGAGAGGGAGCTGTTTTTT.

The gene calls are TRBV7-2 and TRBJ1-3, with TRBD1 as a possible D gene (6 bases). CDR3 length: 17 residues. The germline V and J ends were trimmed by 0 bases and 1 base, with 13 bases remaining between them. The V gene's germline CDR1 is SGHTA and CDR2 FQGNSA. CDR3 nucleotides: TGTGCCAGCAGCTTAGCTGTCCAGGGGATTTCTGGAAACACCATATATTTT. Translated: CASSLAVQGISGNTIYF.

The chain couples TRBV2 to TRBJ2-5; D possibly corresponds to TRBD1 (5 bases). The CDR3 has 12 residues. The V end lost 3 bases, the J end lost 4 bases, and 6 bases lay between the germline ends. Germline loops: CDR1 SNHLY, CDR2 FYNNEI. The CDR3, as DNA: TGTGCCAGCAGTGACAGGGTAGAGACCCAGTACTTC. This gives the protein CASSDRVETQYF.